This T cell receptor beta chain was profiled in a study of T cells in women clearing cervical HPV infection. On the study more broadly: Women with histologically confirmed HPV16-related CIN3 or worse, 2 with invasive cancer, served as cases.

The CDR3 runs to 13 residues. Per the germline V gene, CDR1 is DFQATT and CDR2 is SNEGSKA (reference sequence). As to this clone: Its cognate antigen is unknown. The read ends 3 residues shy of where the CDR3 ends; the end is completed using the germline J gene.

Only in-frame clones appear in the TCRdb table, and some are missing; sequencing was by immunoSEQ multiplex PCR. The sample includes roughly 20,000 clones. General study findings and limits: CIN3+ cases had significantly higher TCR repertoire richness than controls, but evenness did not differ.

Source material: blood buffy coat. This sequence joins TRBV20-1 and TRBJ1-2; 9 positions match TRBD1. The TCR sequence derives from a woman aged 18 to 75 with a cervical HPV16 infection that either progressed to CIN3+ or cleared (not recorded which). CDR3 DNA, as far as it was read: TGCAGTGCTAGTAAACCGGGACAGGGTCCC. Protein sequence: CSASKPGQGP. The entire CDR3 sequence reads CSASKPGQGPYTF.